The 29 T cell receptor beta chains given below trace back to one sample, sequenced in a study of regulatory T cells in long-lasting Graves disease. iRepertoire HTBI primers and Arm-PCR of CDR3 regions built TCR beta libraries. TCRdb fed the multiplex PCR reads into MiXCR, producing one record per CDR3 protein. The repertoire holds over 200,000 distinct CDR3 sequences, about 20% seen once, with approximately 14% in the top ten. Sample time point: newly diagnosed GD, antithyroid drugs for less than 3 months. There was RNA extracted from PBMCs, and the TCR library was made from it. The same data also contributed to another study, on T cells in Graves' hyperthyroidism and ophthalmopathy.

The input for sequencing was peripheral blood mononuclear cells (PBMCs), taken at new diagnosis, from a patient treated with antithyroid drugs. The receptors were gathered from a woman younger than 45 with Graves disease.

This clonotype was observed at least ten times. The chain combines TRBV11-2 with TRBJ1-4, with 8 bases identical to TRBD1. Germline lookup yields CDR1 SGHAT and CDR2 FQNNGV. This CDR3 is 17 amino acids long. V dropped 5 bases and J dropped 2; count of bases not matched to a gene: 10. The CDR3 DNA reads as TGTGCCAGCAGCCCGCGGACAGGGCTGTTCACTAATGAAAAACTGTTTTTT. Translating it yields CASSPRTGLFTNEKLFF.

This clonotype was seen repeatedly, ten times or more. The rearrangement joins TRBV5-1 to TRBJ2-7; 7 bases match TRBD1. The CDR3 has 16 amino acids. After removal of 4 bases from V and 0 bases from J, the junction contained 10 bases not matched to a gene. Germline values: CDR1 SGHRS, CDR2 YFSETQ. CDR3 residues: CASSTGQDRSSYEQYF. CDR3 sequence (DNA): TGCGCCAGCAGCACCGGACAGGACAGGAGCTCCTACGAGCAGTACTTC.

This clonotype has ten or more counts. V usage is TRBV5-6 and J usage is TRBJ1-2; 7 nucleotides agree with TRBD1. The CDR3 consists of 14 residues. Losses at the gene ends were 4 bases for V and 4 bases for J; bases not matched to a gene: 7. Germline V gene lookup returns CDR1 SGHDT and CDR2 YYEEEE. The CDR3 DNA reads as TGTGCCAGCAGCCGCAAGACAGGGCCCTATGGCTACACCTTC. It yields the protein CASSRKTGPYGYTF.

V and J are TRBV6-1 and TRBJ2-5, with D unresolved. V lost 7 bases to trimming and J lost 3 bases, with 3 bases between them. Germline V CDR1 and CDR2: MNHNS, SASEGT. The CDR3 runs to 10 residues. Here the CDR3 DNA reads TGTGCCAGCATAGAAGAGACCCAGTACTTC. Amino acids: CASIEETQYF.

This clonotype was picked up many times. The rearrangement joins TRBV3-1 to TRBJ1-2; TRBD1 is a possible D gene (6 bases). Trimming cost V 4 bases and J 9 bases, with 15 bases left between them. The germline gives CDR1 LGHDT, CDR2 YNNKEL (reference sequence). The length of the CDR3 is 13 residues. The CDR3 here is CASSPEQGKRYTF. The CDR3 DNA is TGTGCCAGCAGCCCCGAGCAGGGGAAACGCTACACCTTC. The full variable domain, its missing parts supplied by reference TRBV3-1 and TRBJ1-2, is DTAVSQTPKYLVTQMGNDKSIKCEQNLGHDTMYWYKQDSKKFLKIMFSYNNKELIINETVPNRFSPKSPDKAHLNLHINSLELGDSAVYFCASSPEQGKRYTFGSGTRLTVV.

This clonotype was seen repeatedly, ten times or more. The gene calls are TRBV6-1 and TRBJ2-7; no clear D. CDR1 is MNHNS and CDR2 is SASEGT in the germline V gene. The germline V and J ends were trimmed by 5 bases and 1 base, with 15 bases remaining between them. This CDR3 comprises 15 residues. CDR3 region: CASSPLVGPSYEQYF. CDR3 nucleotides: TGTGCCAGCAGTCCTCTGGTCGGGCCTTCCTACGAGCAGTACTTC.

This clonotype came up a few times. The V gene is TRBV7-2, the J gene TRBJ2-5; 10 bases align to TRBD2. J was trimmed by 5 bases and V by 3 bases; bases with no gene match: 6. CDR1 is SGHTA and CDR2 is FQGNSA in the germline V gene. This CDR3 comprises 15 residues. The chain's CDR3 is CASSFGSGGAETQYF. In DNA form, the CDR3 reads TGTGCCAGCAGCTTTGGGAGCGGGGGGGCCGAGACCCAGTACTTC.

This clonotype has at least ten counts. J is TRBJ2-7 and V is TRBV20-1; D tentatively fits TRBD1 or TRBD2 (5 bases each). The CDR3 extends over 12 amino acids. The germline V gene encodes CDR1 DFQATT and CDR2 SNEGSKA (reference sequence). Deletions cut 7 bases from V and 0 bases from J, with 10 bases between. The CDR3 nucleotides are TGCAGTGGGGCCGGGACCTCCTACGAGCAGTACTTC. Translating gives CSGAGTSYEQYF.

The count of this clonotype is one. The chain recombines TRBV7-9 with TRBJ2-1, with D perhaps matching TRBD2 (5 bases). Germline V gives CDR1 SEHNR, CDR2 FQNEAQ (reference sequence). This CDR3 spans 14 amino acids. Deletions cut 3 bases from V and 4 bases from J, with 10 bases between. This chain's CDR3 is CASSFGGDYNEQFF. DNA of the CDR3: TGTGCCAGCAGCTTTGGAGGAGATTACAATGAGCAGTTCTTC.

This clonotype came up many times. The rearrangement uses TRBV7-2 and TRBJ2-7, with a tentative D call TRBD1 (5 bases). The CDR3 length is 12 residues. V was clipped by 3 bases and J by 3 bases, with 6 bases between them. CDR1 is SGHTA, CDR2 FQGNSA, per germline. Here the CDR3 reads CASSFQGYEQYF. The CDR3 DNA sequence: TGTGCCAGCAGCTTCCAGGGCTACGAGCAGTACTTC. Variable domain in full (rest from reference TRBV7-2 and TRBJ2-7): GAGVSQSPSNKVTEKGKDVELRCDPISGHTALYWYRQSLGQGLEFLIYFQGNSAPDKSGLPSDRFSAERTGGSVSTLTIQRTQQEDSAVYLCASSFQGYEQYFGPGTRLTVT.

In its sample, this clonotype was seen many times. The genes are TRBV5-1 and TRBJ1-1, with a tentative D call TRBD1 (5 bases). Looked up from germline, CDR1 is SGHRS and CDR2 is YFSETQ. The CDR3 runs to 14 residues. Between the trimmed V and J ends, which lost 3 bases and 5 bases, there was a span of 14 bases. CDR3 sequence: CASSSVGGGTEAFF. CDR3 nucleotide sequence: TGCGCCAGCAGCTCCGTTGGGGGAGGGACTGAAGCTTTCTTT.

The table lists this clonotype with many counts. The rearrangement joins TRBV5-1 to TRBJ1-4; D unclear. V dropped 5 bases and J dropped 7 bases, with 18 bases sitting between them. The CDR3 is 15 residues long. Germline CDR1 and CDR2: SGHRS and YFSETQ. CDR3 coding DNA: TGCGCCAGCAGACCCGAGTCCGGAGGTCCTGAAAAACTGTTTTTT. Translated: CASRPESGGPEKLFF.

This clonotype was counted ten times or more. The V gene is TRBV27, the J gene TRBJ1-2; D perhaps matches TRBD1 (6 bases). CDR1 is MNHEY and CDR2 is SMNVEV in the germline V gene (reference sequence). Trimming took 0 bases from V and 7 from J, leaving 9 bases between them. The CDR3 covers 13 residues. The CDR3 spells CASSLSAGVGYTF. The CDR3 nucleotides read TGTGCCAGCAGTTTATCGGCAGGGGTTGGCTACACCTTC.

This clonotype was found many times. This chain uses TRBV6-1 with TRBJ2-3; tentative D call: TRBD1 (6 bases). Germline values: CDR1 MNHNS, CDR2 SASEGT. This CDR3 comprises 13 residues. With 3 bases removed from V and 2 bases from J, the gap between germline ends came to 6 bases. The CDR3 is CASSEGATDTQYF. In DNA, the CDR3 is TGTGCCAGCAGTGAGGGGGCCACAGATACGCAGTATTTT.

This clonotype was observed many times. The CDR3 DNA reads TGCAGTGCTAGAGAGTTGGGGGTTGGGTACACTGAAGCTTTCTTT. This sequence encodes CSARELGVGYTEAFF. The chain recombines TRBV20-1 with TRBJ1-1; a possible D gene is TRBD1 (5 bases). The CDR3 has 15 residues. Germline CDR1 and CDR2: DFQATT and SNEGSKA (reference sequence). V lost 0 bases to trimming and J lost 3 bases, with 14 bases between them.

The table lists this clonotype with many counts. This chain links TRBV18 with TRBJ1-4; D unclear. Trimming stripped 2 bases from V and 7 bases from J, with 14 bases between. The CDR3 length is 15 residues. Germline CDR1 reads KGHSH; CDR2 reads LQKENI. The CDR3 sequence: CASSPKDGLSEKLFF. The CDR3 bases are TGTGCCAGCTCACCAAAAGACGGACTTAGTGAAAAACTGTTTTTT.

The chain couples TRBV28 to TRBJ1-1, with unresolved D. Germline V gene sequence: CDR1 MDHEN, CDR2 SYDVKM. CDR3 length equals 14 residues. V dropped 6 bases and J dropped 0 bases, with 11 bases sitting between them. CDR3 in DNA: TGTGCCAGCAGACGTAGCGGGGTGAACACTGAAGCTTTCTTT. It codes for CASRRSGVNTEAFF. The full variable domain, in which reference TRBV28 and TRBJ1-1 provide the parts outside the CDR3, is DVKVTQSSRYLVKRTGEKVFLECVQDMDHENMFWYRQDPGLGLRLIYFSYDVKMKEKGDIPEGYSVSREKKERFSLILESASTNQTSMYLCASRRSGVNTEAFFGQGTRLTVV.

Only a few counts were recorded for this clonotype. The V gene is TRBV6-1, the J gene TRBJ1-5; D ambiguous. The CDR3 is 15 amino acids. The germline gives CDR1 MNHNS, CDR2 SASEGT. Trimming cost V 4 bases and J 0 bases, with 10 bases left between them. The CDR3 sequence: CASSARRNSNQPQHF. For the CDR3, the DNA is TGTGCCAGCAGTGCCAGAAGGAATAGCAATCAGCCCCAGCATTTT.

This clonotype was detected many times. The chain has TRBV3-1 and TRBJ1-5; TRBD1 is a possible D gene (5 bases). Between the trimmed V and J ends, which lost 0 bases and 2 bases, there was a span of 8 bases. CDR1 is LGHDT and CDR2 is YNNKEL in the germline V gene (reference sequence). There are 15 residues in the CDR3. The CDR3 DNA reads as TGTGCCAGCAGCCAAGATACAGGTTGCAATCAGCCCCAGCATTTT. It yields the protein CASSQDTGCNQPQHF. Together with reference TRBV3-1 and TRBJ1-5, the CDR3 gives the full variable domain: DTAVSQTPKYLVTQMGNDKSIKCEQNLGHDTMYWYKQDSKKFLKIMFSYNNKELIINETVPNRFSPKSPDKAHLNLHINSLELGDSAVYFCASSQDTGCNQPQHFGDGTRLSIL.

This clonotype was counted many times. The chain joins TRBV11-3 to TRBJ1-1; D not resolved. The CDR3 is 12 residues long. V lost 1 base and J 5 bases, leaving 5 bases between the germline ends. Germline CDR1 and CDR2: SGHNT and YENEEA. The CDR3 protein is CASSLGDTEAFF. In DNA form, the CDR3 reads TGTGCCAGCAGCTTAGGGGATACTGAAGCTTTCTTT.

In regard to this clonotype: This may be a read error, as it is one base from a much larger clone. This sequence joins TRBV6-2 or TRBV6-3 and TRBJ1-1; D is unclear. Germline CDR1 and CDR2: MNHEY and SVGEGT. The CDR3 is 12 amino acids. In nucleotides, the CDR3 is TGTGCCAGCATTGAGGTTCGAGGTGACGCTATCTTT. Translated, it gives CASIEVRGDAIF.

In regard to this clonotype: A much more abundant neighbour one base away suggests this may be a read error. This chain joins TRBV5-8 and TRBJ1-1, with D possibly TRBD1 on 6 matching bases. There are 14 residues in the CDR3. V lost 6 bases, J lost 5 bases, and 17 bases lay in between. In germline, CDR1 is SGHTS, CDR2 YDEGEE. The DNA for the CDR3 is TGTGCCAGCACCGTATACAGGGATAAAACTGAAGCTTTCTTT. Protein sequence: CASTVYRDKTEAFF.

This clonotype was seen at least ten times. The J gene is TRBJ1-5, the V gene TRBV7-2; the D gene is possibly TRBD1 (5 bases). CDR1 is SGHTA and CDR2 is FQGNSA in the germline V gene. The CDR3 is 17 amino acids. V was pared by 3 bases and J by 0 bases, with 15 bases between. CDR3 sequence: CASSLRPDRYSNQPQHF. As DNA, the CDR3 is TGTGCCAGCAGCTTGAGGCCAGACAGATATAGCAATCAGCCCCAGCATTTT.

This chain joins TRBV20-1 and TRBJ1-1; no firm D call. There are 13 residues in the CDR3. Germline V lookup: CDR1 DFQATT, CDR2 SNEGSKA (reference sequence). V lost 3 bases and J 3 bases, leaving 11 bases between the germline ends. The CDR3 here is CSASFWRYTEAFF. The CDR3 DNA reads TGCAGTGCTAGTTTTTGGAGATACACTGAAGCTTTCTTT.

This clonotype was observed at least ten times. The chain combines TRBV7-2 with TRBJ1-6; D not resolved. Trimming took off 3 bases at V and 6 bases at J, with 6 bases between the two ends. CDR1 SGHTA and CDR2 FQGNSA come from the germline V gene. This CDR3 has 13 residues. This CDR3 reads CASSFYLNSPLHF. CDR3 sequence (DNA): TGTGCCAGCAGCTTTTATCTTAATTCACCCCTCCACTTT.

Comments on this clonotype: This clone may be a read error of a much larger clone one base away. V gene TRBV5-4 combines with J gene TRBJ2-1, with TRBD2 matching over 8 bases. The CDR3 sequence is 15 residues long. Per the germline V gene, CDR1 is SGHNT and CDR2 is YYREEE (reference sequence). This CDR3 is CASSPGGTSYNERFF. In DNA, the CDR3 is TGTGCCAGCAGCCCGGGGGGGACCTCCTACAATGAGCGGTTCTTC.

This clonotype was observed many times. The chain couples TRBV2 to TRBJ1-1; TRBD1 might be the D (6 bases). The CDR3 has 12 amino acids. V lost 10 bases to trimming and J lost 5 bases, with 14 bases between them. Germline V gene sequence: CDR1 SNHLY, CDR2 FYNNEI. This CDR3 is CATKATGTEAFF. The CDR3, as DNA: TGTGCCACTAAGGCGACAGGAACTGAAGCTTTCTTT. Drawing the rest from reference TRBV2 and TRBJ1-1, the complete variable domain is EPEVTQTPSHQVTQMGQEVILRCVPISNHLYFYWYRQILGQKVEFLVSFYNNEISEKSEIFDDQFSVERPDGSNFTLKIRSTKLEDSAMYFCATKATGTEAFFGQGTRLTVV.

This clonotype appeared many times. The CDR3 protein is CASSRTGLGSPLHF. Here the CDR3 DNA reads TGTGCCAGCAGCCGTACAGGCTTAGGTTCACCCCTCCACTTT. The chain couples TRBV3-1 to TRBJ1-6; maybe TRBD1 (5 bases). Trimming removed 4 bases at V and 9 bases at J, with 13 bases between. Germline V gene sequence: CDR1 LGHDT, CDR2 YNNKEL (reference sequence). The CDR3 extends over 14 amino acids.

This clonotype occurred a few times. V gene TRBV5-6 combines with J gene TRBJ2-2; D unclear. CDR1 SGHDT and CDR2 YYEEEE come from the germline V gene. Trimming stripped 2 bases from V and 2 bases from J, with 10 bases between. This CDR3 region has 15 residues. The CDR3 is CASSFQTLNTGELFF. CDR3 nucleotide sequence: TGTGCCAGCAGCTTTCAAACTCTCAACACCGGGGAGCTGTTTTTT.